Presented here are 32 T cell receptor beta chains from one specimen sequenced in a study of control samples from healthy donors and cancer patients. Sequencing was performed with immunoSEQ multiplex PCR; in TCRdb, only in-frame clones are kept and a portion is missing. The table has some 30,000 clones, 91% seen once; the top ten hold roughly 12%. Sequencing used PBMCs. These receptors all stem from a man aged 45-60 years with lung cancer.

This clone was detected only a few times. The gene calls are TRBV7-2 and TRBJ2-2; no firm D call. The V end was cut by 8 bases, the J end by 1 base, with 11 bases between. Germline values: CDR1 SGHTA, CDR2 FQGNSA. The CDR3 is 14 amino acids. CDR3 nucleotide sequence: TGTGCCAGCGCCTCCGGCAGGAACACCGGGGAGCTGTTTTTT. Its translation: CASASGRNTGELFF.

V is TRBV27 and J is TRBJ2-2; TRBD1 might be the D (5 bases). There are 16 residues in the CDR3. Germline V gives CDR1 MNHEY, CDR2 SMNVEV (reference sequence). The ends were cut back, 6 bases at V and 5 bases at J, with 19 bases in the middle. The CDR3 DNA reads as TGTGCCAGCAGCCGCAGTGGTCAGGGATGGACCGGGGAGCTGTTTTTT. Protein sequence: CASSRSGQGWTGELFF.

In its sample, this clone was seen once. The V call is TRBV19, the J call TRBJ2-3, with unresolved D. This CDR3 contains 19 residues. Trimming pared 5 bases from V and 3 bases from J, leaving 27 bases between. Germline CDR1 is LNHDA and CDR2 is SQIVND (reference sequence). CDR3 coding DNA: TGTGCCAGTAGTCCTGGCGGTTTAGGGTTACCCTATAGGACAGATACGCAGTATTTT. Translation gives CASSPGGLGLPYRTDTQYF.

This chain joins TRBV19 and TRBJ1-5; D ambiguous. The CDR3 has 15 residues. Germline-derived CDR1 and CDR2 are LNHDA and SQIVND (reference sequence). V lost 3 bases to trimming and J lost 0 bases, with 9 bases between them. In nucleotides, the CDR3 is TGTGCCAGTAGTATGGTGGCTTATAGCAATCAGCCCCAGCATTTT. This encodes CASSMVAYSNQPQHF.

The V call is TRBV5-4, the J call TRBJ2-3; D is possibly TRBD2 (6 bases). Germline assignment: CDR1 SGHNT and CDR2 YYREEE (reference sequence). The CDR3 is made up of 16 amino acids. Trimming removed 3 bases from V and 0 bases from J, with 14 bases in between. The CDR3: CASSSQMGGSTDTQYF. DNA for the CDR3: TGTGCCAGCAGCTCTCAGATGGGGGGAAGCACAGATACGCAGTATTTT.

The chain recombines TRBV4-3 with TRBJ2-1, with D perhaps being TRBD1 or TRBD2 (5 bases each). Germline lookup yields CDR1 LGHNA and CDR2 YSLEER. The CDR3 sequence is 16 residues long. V was pared by 0 bases and J by 6 bases, with 15 bases between. CDR3 coding DNA: TGCGCCAGCAGCCAAGACCGGGACCTTGGACTCAATGAGCAGTTCTTC. It encodes CASSQDRDLGLNEQFF.

V is TRBV5-1 and J is TRBJ2-1; D unclear. This CDR3 is built from 16 residues. Looked up from germline, CDR1 is SGHRS and CDR2 is YFSETQ. The ends were cut back, 4 bases at V and 3 bases at J, with 17 bases in the middle. The CDR3 sequence: CASSPQEGPYYNEQFF. CDR3 DNA sequence: TGCGCCAGCAGCCCTCAGGAAGGACCCTACTACAATGAGCAGTTCTTC.

This rearrangement joins TRBV16 to TRBJ1-3; D is undetermined. This CDR3 contains 14 residues. CDR1 and CDR2 from the germline V gene are KGHSY and FQNENV. V was shortened by 4 bases and J by 0 bases, with 7 bases between the two germline ends. DNA for the CDR3: TGTGCCAGCAGCCGAGACATCTCTGGAAACACCATATATTTT. It codes for CASSRDISGNTIYF.

V is TRBV6-2 or TRBV6-3 and J is TRBJ2-7; D tentatively fits TRBD1 or TRBD2 (6 bases each). This CDR3 comprises 17 residues. Per the germline V gene, CDR1 is MNHEY and CDR2 is SVGEGT. V lost 2 bases, J lost 2 bases, and 19 bases lay in between. CDR3 in amino acids: CASSYRGLTLSTYEQYF. CDR3 nucleotide sequence: TGTGCCAGCAGTTACCGGGGGCTCACCCTCAGCACCTACGAGCAGTACTTC.

The chain joins TRBV7-8 to TRBJ2-1, with D unclear. The germline CDR1 and CDR2 sequences are SGHVS and FQNEAQ. The V end was cut by 1 base, the J end by 2 bases, with 3 bases between. CDR3 length: 13 residues. CDR3 DNA sequence: TGTGCCAGCAGCTTAGGCCCCTACAATGAGCAGTTCTTC. Translated, it gives CASSLGPYNEQFF.

V usage is TRBV14 and J usage is TRBJ1-2; perhaps TRBD1 as D (5 bases). The CDR3 consists of 17 residues. CDR1 is SGHDN, CDR2 FVKESK, per germline. The V end was cut by 4 bases, the J end by 4 bases, with 22 bases between. CDR3 sequence (DNA): TGTGCCAGCAGCCCGTATCACGGCAGGGTGGGGAGCTATGGCTACACCTTC. The encoded protein is CASSPYHGRVGSYGYTF.

The chain couples TRBV28 to TRBJ1-5; D is perhaps TRBD1 (5 bases). The ends were cut back, 2 bases at V and 12 bases at J, with 20 bases in the middle. This CDR3 has 15 amino acids. CDR1 and CDR2 from the germline V gene are MDHEN and SYDVKM. CDR3 nucleotides: TGTGCCAGCAGTTTAACGGGGGTTGGCAATCAGGTCCAGCATTTT. Translating it yields CASSLTGVGNQVQHF. Complete variable domain (other parts from reference TRBV28 and TRBJ1-5): DVKVTQSSRYLVKRTGEKVFLECVQDMDHENMFWYRQDPGLGLRLIYFSYDVKMKEKGDIPEGYSVSREKKERFSLILESASTNQTSMYLCASSLTGVGNQVQHFGDGTRLSIL.

This chain uses TRBV6-2 or TRBV6-3 with TRBJ2-4; a possible D gene is TRBD1 (6 bases). CDR3 size: 16 residues. Trimming stripped 2 bases from V and 6 bases from J, with 17 bases between. The germline gives CDR1 MNHEY, CDR2 SVGEGT. Here the CDR3 DNA reads TGTGCCAGCAGTTACCTCGATGTAGCAGGGGCAAACATTCAGTACTTC. This codes for CASSYLDVAGANIQYF.

This CDR3 reads CASSPSSYEQYF. The CDR3 DNA follows: TGTGCCAGCAGTCCAAGCTCCTACGAGCAGTACTTC. The chain combines TRBV3-1 (or the pseudogene TRBV3-2) with TRBJ2-7; D is undetermined. Germline V CDR1 and CDR2: LGHDT, YNNKEL (reference sequence). V lost 6 bases, J lost 0 bases, and 6 bases lay in between. This CDR3 contains 12 residues.

This clone was detected only once. The chain carries TRBV13 and TRBJ1-2; 12 bases are a match to TRBD1. Trimming cost V 7 bases and J 7 bases; bases outside gene matches: 13. The CDR3 has 16 residues. Germline V gene sequence: CDR1 PRHDT, CDR2 FYEKMQ (reference sequence). CDR3: CASTNRDRGLLGGYTF. The DNA for the CDR3 is TGTGCCAGCACCAACCGGGACAGGGGGCTTTTGGGTGGCTACACCTTC.

The chain is built from TRBV5-4 and TRBJ2-4; the match to TRBD1 covers 8 bases. CDR1 and CDR2 (germline): SGHNT, YYREEE (reference sequence). The length of the CDR3 is 17 residues. V dropped 6 bases and J dropped 1; count of bases not matched to a gene: 12. The CDR3: CASTEDQGAGAKNIQYF. As DNA, the CDR3 is TGTGCCAGCACCGAAGATCAGGGGGCCGGTGCCAAAAACATTCAGTACTTC.

The chain employs TRBV18 and TRBJ1-1; D remains unclear. This CDR3 contains 13 residues. Per germline, CDR1 KGHSH and CDR2 LQKENI. The V end was cut by 3 bases, the J end by 3 bases, with 8 bases between. Here the CDR3 reads CASSPSGYTEAFF. The CDR3 DNA sequence: TGTGCCAGCTCACCGTCGGGTTACACTGAAGCTTTCTTT.

The genes are TRBV29-1 and TRBJ1-5; D not resolved. The germline V gene encodes CDR1 SQVTM and CDR2 ANQGSEA. The CDR3 extends over 14 amino acids. V dropped 6 bases and J dropped 0 bases, with 12 bases sitting between them. The CDR3 DNA follows: TGCAGCGTGGGAGACGGATATAGCAATCAGCCCCAGCATTTT. This encodes CSVGDGYSNQPQHF.

This sequence joins TRBV4-1 and TRBJ1-1; no clear D gene. Germline V gives CDR1 MGHRA, CDR2 YSYEKL. The CDR3 is 13 residues long. Trimming removed 1 base at V and 6 bases at J, with 9 bases between. The CDR3 is CASSQGGIAEAFF. In DNA form, the CDR3 reads TGCGCCAGCAGCCAAGGGGGAATAGCTGAAGCTTTCTTT.

The gene calls are TRBV4-3 and TRBJ1-6; unclear D gene. The V and J ends lost 0 bases and 8 bases respectively, with 11 bases between them. The CDR3 length is 15 residues. The germline V gene has CDR1 LGHNA and CDR2 YSLEER. CDR3 sequence reads: CASSQDNTVDSPLHF. The CDR3 DNA follows: TGCGCCAGCAGCCAAGATAACACGGTTGATTCACCCCTCCACTTT.

The V call is TRBV7-3, the J call TRBJ2-7; maybe TRBD2 (7 bases). The CDR3 totals 14 residues. V was clipped by 2 bases and J by 4 bases, with 12 bases between them. CDR1 SGHTA and CDR2 FQGTGA come from the germline V gene. The CDR3 coding sequence is TGTGCCAGCAGCTTAGGGGGGGCCGGTTACGAGCAGTACTTC. Amino acid sequence: CASSLGGAGYEQYF.

The CDR3 DNA follows: TGTGCCAGCAGTTTATTTGCAGCGCACGAGCAGTACTTC. Amino acids: CASSLFAAHEQYF. The chain combines TRBV27 with TRBJ2-7; no clear D. The CDR3 loop spans 13 amino acids. CDR1 is MNHEY, CDR2 SMNVEV, per germline (reference sequence). The V end lost 1 base, the J end lost 5 bases, and 9 bases lay between the germline ends.

This clone was detected once. The chain employs TRBV5-1 and TRBJ2-1; D is possibly TRBD1 (5 bases). Trimming shortened V by 0 bases and J by 10 bases, and 14 bases separated the two germline ends. Per germline, CDR1 SGHRS and CDR2 YFSETQ. The CDR3 extends over 14 amino acids. The CDR3 nucleotides read TGCGCCAGCAGCTTGGATGCAGGGTATGGCGAGCAGTTCTTC. Amino acid sequence: CASSLDAGYGEQFF.

The chain uses TRBV5-6 and TRBJ1-5; possibly TRBD1 for D (5 bases). Looked up from germline, CDR1 is SGHDT and CDR2 is YYEEEE. The V end lost 1 base, the J end lost 7 bases, and 9 bases lay between the germline ends. The CDR3 covers 13 residues. The CDR3 here is CASSLNRQQPQHF. The CDR3 nucleotides read TGTGCCAGCAGCTTGAACAGGCAACAGCCCCAGCATTTT. Using reference TRBV5-6 and TRBJ1-5 for the parts outside the CDR3, the full variable domain is DAGVTQSPTHLIKTRGQQVTLRCSPKSGHDTVSWYQQALGQGPQFIFQYYEEEERQRGNFPDRFSGHQFPNYSSELNVNALLLGDSALYLCASSLNRQQPQHFGDGTRLSIL.

The genes are TRBV7-6 and TRBJ2-7; 11 bases line up with TRBD2. Germline CDR1 is SGHVS and CDR2 is FNYEAQ. The CDR3 consists of 16 residues. The trim removed 4 bases at V and 2 bases at J, leaving 7 bases unmatched. The CDR3 loop reads CASSSLLAGGAYEQYF. The CDR3 region has the DNA TGTGCCAGCAGCTCGCTCCTAGCGGGGGGAGCCTACGAGCAGTACTTC.

The V call is TRBV20-1, the J call TRBJ2-1; D gene ambiguous. With 5 bases removed from V and 6 bases from J, the gap between germline ends came to 5 bases. CDR1 and CDR2 from the germline V gene are DFQATT and SNEGSKA (reference sequence). The CDR3 length is 10 residues. The CDR3 loop reads CSAPINEQFF. The CDR3 nucleotides are TGCAGTGCTCCGATCAATGAGCAGTTCTTC.

V gene TRBV28 combines with J gene TRBJ1-1; D is undetermined. V was cut by 4 bases and J by 5 bases, with 20 bases left in between. Germline V gene data show CDR1 as MDHEN and CDR2 as SYDVKM. This CDR3 is 16 amino acids long. CDR3 amino acids: CASSSSGSAHGTEAFF. In DNA, the CDR3 is TGTGCCAGCAGTTCCTCCGGGTCTGCTCACGGGACTGAAGCTTTCTTT.

This rearrangement joins TRBV19 to TRBJ2-3, with D tentatively TRBD2 (7 bases). Per germline, CDR1 LNHDA and CDR2 SQIVND (reference sequence). Trimming shortened V by 9 bases and J by 0 bases, and 16 bases separated the two germline ends. The CDR3 totals 15 residues. For the CDR3, the DNA is TGTGCCAGCTCCACAGGGACTATAAGCACAGATACGCAGTATTTT. Its translation is CASSTGTISTDTQYF.

This clone was detected only once. V and J are TRBV7-3 and TRBJ1-2; 10 nucleotides agree with TRBD1. CDR1 is SGHTA and CDR2 is FQGTGA in the germline V gene. The V and J ends lost 5 bases and 3 bases, in that order; junction bases with no gene match: 3. The CDR3 runs 14 residues. In DNA, the CDR3 is TGTGCCAGCAGCCCGACAGGGGGCGACTATGGCTACACCTTC. This encodes CASSPTGGDYGYTF. Using reference TRBV7-3 and TRBJ1-2 for the parts outside the CDR3, the full variable domain is GAGVSQTPSNKVTEKGKYVELRCDPISGHTALYWYRQSLGQGPEFLIYFQGTGAADDSGLPNDRFFAVRPEGSVSTLKIQRTERGDSAVYLCASSPTGGDYGYTFGSGTRLTVV.

The chain uses TRBV19 and TRBJ2-7; the match to TRBD1 covers 8 bases. The V gene's germline CDR1 is LNHDA and CDR2 SQIVND (reference sequence). The CDR3 is 12 residues long. The V and J ends lost 8 bases and 4 bases, in that order; junction bases with no gene match: 4. The CDR3 region is CASGQGRYEQYF. The DNA for the CDR3 is TGTGCCAGTGGACAGGGAAGGTACGAGCAGTACTTC.

The count of this clone is one. This chain uses TRBV20-1 with TRBJ2-5; D unresolved. Trimming took 6 bases from V and 4 from J, leaving 9 bases between them. The CDR3 is 11 amino acids. Germline assignment: CDR1 DFQATT and CDR2 SNEGSKA (reference sequence). In nucleotides, the CDR3 is TGCAGTGCCCTTACCGGAGAGACCCAGTACTTC. Translating gives CSALTGETQYF.

The chain recombines TRBV6-5 with TRBJ1-2; D call uncertain. The CDR3 has 14 amino acids. Germline CDR1 MNHEY, CDR2 SVGAGI. Between the trimmed V and J ends, which lost 7 bases and 2 bases, there was a span of 14 bases. The CDR3 spells CASTPGRPNYGYTF. In DNA form, the CDR3 reads TGTGCCAGCACCCCCGGGAGGCCCAACTATGGCTACACCTTC.